This entry is about one T cell receptor beta chain. Antigen unknown. What was sequenced were expressed TCRB transcripts, since all of the isolated RNA had been reverse transcribed. Produced via immunoSEQ multiplex PCR; TCRdb's table is partial and in-frame only. The sample includes tens of thousands of clones, around 63% of them seen just once. The sample originates from a study of beta chain features in type 1 diabetes. About the research overall: In age, gender and cell yields, patients were similar to healthy donors. Findings and limits, study-wide: Still unanswered here is whether HLA type influences TCRB rearrangement. Type 1 diabetes patients had TCRB CDR3s that were shorter (moderately but significantly so) in all four CD4+ subsets.

The CDR3 is 16 residues long. Germline CDR1 and CDR2: MGHDK and SYGVNS. V was clipped by 7 bases and J by 8 bases, with 26 bases between them. Sort purity for all populations was recorded as exceeding 98%. The source is a young man with type 1 diabetes. The chain joins TRBV25-1 to TRBJ1-2; the D is unclear. Input material: Tregs from blood. In DNA form, the CDR3 reads TGTGCCAGCACCCTGGGCAGTCCAACAGCTCGGGAAGGCTACACCTTC. Encoded protein: CASTLGSPTAREGYTF.